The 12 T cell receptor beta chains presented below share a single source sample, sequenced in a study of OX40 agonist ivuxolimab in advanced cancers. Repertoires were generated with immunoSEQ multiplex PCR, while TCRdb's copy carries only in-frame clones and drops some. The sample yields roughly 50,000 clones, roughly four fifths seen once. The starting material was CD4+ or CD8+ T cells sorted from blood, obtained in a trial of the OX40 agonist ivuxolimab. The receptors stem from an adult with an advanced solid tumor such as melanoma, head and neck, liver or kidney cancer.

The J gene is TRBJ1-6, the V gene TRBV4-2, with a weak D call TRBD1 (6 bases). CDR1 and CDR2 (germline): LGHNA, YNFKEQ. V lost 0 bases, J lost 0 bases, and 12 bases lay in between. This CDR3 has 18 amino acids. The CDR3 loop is CASSQDPRGGSYNSPLHF. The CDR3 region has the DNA TGTGCCAGCAGCCAAGATCCCAGGGGAGGCTCCTATAATTCACCCCTCCACTTT.

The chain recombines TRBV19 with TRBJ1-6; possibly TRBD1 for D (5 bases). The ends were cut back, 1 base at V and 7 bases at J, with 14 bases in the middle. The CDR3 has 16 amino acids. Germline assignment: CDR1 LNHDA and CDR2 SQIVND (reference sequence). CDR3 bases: TGTGCCAGTAGTATAGTCATGGGGACGGCGAATTCACCCCTCCACTTT. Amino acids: CASSIVMGTANSPLHF. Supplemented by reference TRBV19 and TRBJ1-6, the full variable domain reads DGGITQSPKYLFRKEGQNVTLSCEQNLNHDAMYWYRQDPGQGLRLIYYSQIVNDFQKGDIAEGYSVSREKKESFPLTVTSAQKNPTAFYLCASSIVMGTANSPLHFGNGTRLTVT.

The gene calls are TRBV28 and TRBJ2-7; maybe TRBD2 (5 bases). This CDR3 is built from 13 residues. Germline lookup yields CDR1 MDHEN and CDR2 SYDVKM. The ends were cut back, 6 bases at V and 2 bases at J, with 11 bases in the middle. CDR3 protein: CASRRVTPYEQYF. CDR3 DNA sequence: TGTGCCAGCAGGAGGGTCACTCCCTACGAGCAGTACTTC. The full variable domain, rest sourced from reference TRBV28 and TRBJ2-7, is DVKVTQSSRYLVKRTGEKVFLECVQDMDHENMFWYRQDPGLGLRLIYFSYDVKMKEKGDIPEGYSVSREKKERFSLILESASTNQTSMYLCASRRVTPYEQYFGPGTRLTVT.

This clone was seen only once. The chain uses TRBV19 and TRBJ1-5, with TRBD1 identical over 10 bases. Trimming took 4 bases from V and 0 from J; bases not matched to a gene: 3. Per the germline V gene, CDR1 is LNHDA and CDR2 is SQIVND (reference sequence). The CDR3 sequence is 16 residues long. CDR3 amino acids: CASSTGTGDSNQPQHF. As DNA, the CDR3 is TGTGCCAGTAGTACGGGGACAGGGGATAGCAATCAGCCCCAGCATTTT. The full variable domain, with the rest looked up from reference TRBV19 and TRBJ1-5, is DGGITQSPKYLFRKEGQNVTLSCEQNLNHDAMYWYRQDPGQGLRLIYYSQIVNDFQKGDIAEGYSVSREKKESFPLTVTSAQKNPTAFYLCASSTGTGDSNQPQHFGDGTRLSIL.

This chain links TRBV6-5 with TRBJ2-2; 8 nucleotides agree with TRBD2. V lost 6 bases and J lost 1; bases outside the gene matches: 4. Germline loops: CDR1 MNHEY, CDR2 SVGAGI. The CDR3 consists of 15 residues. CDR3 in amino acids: CASRTAGGNTGELFF. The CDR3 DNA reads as TGTGCCAGCAGGACGGCGGGGGGGAACACCGGGGAGCTGTTTTTT.

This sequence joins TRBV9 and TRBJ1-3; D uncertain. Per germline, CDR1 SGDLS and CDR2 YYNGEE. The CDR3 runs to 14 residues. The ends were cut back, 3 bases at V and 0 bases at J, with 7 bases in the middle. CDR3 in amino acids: CASSGAGSGNTIYF. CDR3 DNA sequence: TGTGCCAGCAGCGGTGCAGGCTCTGGAAACACCATATATTTT.

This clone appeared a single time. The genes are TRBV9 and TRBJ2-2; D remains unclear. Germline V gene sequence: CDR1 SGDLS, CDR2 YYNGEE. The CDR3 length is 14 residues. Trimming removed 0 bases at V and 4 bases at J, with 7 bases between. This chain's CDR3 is CASSVGPVTGELFF. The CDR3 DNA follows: TGTGCCAGCAGCGTAGGGCCCGTCACCGGGGAGCTGTTTTTT.

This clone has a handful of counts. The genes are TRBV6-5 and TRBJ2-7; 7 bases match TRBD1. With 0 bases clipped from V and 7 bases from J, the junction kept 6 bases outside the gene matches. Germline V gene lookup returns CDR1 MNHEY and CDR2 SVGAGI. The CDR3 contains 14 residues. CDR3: CASSYSDRAQEQYF. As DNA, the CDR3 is TGTGCCAGCAGTTACTCCGACAGGGCTCAAGAGCAGTACTTC.

The CDR3 reads CASTIPGSGANVLTF. CDR3 nucleotide sequence: TGTGCCAGTACCATCCCCGGCTCTGGGGCCAACGTCCTGACTTTC. This rearrangement joins TRBV19 to TRBJ2-6; D gene unclear. This CDR3 has 15 residues. The V and J ends lost 7 bases and 0 bases respectively, with 10 bases between them. Germline V gene data show CDR1 as LNHDA and CDR2 as SQIVND (reference sequence).

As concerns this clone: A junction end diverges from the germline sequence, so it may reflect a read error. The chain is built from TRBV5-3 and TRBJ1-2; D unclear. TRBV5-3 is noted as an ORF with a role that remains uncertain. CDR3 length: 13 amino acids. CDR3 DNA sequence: TGTGCCAGCAGCTTAGAAGGGATAGGTGGCTACACCTTC. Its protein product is CASSLEGIGGYTF.

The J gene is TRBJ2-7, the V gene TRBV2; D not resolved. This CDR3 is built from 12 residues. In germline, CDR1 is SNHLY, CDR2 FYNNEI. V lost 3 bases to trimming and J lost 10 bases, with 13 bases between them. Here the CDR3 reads CASSEVPLIQYF. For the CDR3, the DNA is TGTGCCAGCAGTGAGGTACCACTTATCCAGTACTTC.

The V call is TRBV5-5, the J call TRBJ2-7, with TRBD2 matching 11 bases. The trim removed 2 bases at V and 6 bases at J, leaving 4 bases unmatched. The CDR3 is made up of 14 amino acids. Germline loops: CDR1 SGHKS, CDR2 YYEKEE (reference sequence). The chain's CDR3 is CASSFLAGGGEQYF. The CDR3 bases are TGTGCCAGCAGCTTCCTAGCGGGGGGTGGCGAGCAGTACTTC.